These 10 T cell receptor beta chains were all obtained from the same sample, sequenced in a study of shared T cell receptors in the human thymus. Profiled with immunoSEQ multiplex PCR; TCRdb holds only in-frame clones, not every one. The table records more than 300,000 clones, over 90% of them present only once. Sequenced: thymocytes. The receptor source for this set is a human donor.

The CDR3 region is CASSFPHPRGRYEEQFF. In DNA, the CDR3 is TGTGCCAGCAGTTTCCCCCACCCCCGCGGGAGGTATGAAGAGCAGTTCTTC. This chain uses TRBV28 with TRBJ2-1; 8 bases fit TRBD2. The CDR3 covers 17 residues. Germline-derived CDR1 and CDR2 are MDHEN and SYDVKM. V lost 3 bases, J lost 10 bases, and 17 bases stayed unmatched.

This clone was recorded only once. The chain's CDR3 is CASSLALGRPPYEQYF. The CDR3 nucleotides are TGTGCCAGCAGCTTAGCGCTGGGCAGACCCCCCTACGAGCAGTACTTC. This chain joins TRBV7-6 and TRBJ2-7; D is unresolved. Trimming cost V 0 bases and J 2 bases, with 14 bases left between them. CDR1 and CDR2 from the germline V gene are SGHVS and FNYEAQ. The CDR3 has 16 residues.

To note about this clone: Relative to the germline gene, one junction end is altered; a read error may explain this. The chain has TRBV6-5 and TRBJ2-6, with TRBD1 as a possible D gene (6 bases). The length of the CDR3 is 15 residues. Germline V gene lookup returns CDR1 MNHEY and CDR2 SVGAGI. DNA of the CDR3: TGTGCCGGCAGGGATACAGGGCCTGGGGCCAACGTCCTGACTTTC. Translated, it gives CAGRDTGPGANVLTF.

V gene TRBV7-9 combines with J gene TRBJ1-1, with D unresolved. Germline V gene data show CDR1 as SEHNR and CDR2 as FQNEAQ (reference sequence). This CDR3 comprises 15 residues. The V end was cut by 6 bases, the J end by 2 bases, with 16 bases between. In DNA, the CDR3 is TGTGCCAGCAGGCCGAAGGGCAGGAGAAACACTGAAGCTTTCTTT. Translation gives CASRPKGRRNTEAFF.

This chain joins TRBV7-9 and TRBJ2-2, with D perhaps matching TRBD2 (6 bases). Germline lookup yields CDR1 SEHNR and CDR2 FQNEAQ (reference sequence). The CDR3 totals 15 residues. V gave up 5 bases and J gave up 0 bases, with 10 bases separating them. CDR3 sequence (DNA): TGTGCCAGCAGCCGACTAGGCGCGAACACCGGGGAGCTGTTTTTT. Translated: CASSRLGANTGELFF.

The chain's CDR3 is CASSSLRQGEFDGYTF. The CDR3 DNA sequence: TGTGCCAGCAGCTCCCTCCGACAGGGGGAATTCGATGGCTACACCTTC. V usage is TRBV7-9 and J usage is TRBJ1-2; 9 bases agree with TRBD1. With V trimmed by 4 bases and J by 6 bases, 12 bases remained unmatched. CDR3 length: 16 residues. The germline CDR1 and CDR2 sequences are SEHNR and FQNEAQ (reference sequence).

As for this clone: The same CDR3 arises from other DNA sequences in this sample as well. The chain is built from TRBV30 and TRBJ1-2, with 8 bases identical to TRBD1. This CDR3 comprises 14 residues. CDR1 is GTSNPN, CDR2 SVGIG, per germline (reference sequence). Losses at the gene ends were 0 bases for V and 2 bases for J; bases not matched to a gene: 2. CDR3 bases: TGTGCCTGGAGTGTGAGACAGGGGAACTATGGCTACACCTTC. This translates into CAWSVRQGNYGYTF. The full variable domain, completed using reference TRBV30 and TRBJ1-2, is SQTIHQWPATLVQPVGSPLSLECTVEGTSNPNLYWYRQAAGRGLQLLFYSVGIGQISSEVPQNLSASRPQDRQFILSSKKLLLSDSGFYLCAWSVRQGNYGYTFGSGTRLTVV.

In its sample, this clone was seen a few times. The chain uses TRBV27 and TRBJ1-4; no definite D call. V gave up 2 bases and J gave up 7 bases, with 11 bases separating them. This CDR3 is built from 14 residues. Germline loops: CDR1 MNHEY, CDR2 SMNVEV (reference sequence). This CDR3 reads CASSLLGVGEKLFF. The CDR3 nucleotides are TGTGCCAGCAGTTTACTCGGGGTGGGTGAAAAACTGTTTTTT.

The chain employs TRBV5-6 and TRBJ2-4, with D perhaps TRBD1 (8 bases). Germline assignment: CDR1 SGHDT and CDR2 YYEEEE. V gave up 4 bases and J gave up 7 bases, with 12 bases separating them. The length of the CDR3 is 13 residues. The chain's CDR3 is CASSPQGGNIQYF. The CDR3 nucleotides are TGTGCCAGCAGCCCACAGGGGGGGAACATTCAGTACTTC.

The rearrangement uses TRBV10-3 and TRBJ2-7, with D possibly called TRBD1 or TRBD2 (5 bases each). CDR1 ENHRY and CDR2 SYGVKD come from the germline V gene. This CDR3 comprises 12 residues. V lost 10 bases, J lost 2 bases, and 12 bases lay in between. CDR3 DNA: TGTGCCACAAACGGGGCGACCTACGAGCAGTACTTC. Its protein is CATNGATYEQYF.